The clone carrying this TCR beta chain was recorded a few times. Its antigen is currently unknown. This specimen belongs to a study of T cell repertoires in cytomegalovirus infection. Study as a whole: Public TCR beta signatures were indicative of both CMV infection and a matching HLA type.

Each CDR3 protein gets one entry after TCRdb re-called the reads with MiXCR. The sample lists around 530,000 distinct CDR3 sequences, 16% occurring once. Broader study findings: Ex vivo responses were dominated by HLA-C-restricted CMV-specific TCR beta clonotypes.

This receptor was obtained from a human donor in good health (CMV status not recorded). Some clones in this sample may be carry-over from other donors' samples. Sequencing was performed on CD8+ T cells from PBMCs.

The CDR3 DNA is TGTGCCAGCAGCGTAGGGACTAGTAGACGGGATACGCAGTATTTT. This gives the protein CASSVGTSRRDTQYF. V and J are TRBV2 and TRBJ2-3, with 8 bases fitting TRBD2. This CDR3 is 15 amino acids long. V lost 6 bases and J lost 6; bases outside the gene matches: 11. Per germline, CDR1 SNHLY and CDR2 FYNNEI. Variable domain in full (rest from reference TRBV2 and TRBJ2-3): EPEVTQTPSHQVTQMGQEVILRCVPISNHLYFYWYRQILGQKVEFLVSFYNNEISEKSEIFDDQFSVERPDGSNFTLKIRSTKLEDSAMYFCASSVGTSRRDTQYFGPGTRLTVL.